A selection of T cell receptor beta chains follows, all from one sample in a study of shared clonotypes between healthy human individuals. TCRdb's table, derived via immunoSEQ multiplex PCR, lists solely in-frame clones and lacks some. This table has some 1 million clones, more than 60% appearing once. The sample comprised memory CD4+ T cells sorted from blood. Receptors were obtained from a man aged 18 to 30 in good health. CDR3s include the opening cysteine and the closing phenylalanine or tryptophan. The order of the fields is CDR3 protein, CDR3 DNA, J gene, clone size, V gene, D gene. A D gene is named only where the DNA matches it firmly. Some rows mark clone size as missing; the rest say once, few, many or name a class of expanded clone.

cdr3_aa: CAWTLGGGPHEQYF
cdr3_nt: TGTGCCTGGACATTGGGGGGAGGGCCCCACGAGCAGTACTTC
j_call: TRBJ2-7
clone_size: NA
v_call: TRBV30
d_call: TRBD2

cdr3_aa: CASSPGRMNTEAFF
cdr3_nt: TGTGCCAGCAGCCCGGGACGGATGAACACTGAAGCTTTCTTT
j_call: TRBJ1-1
clone_size: NA
v_call: TRBV4-2
d_call: NA

cdr3_aa: CASSAVGGGLLGEQYF
cdr3_nt: TGCGCCAGCAGCGCGGTCGGCGGCGGACTACTGGGAGAGCAGTACTTC
j_call: TRBJ2-7
clone_size: NA
v_call: TRBV5-1
d_call: NA

cdr3_aa: CAISDLYQETQYF
cdr3_nt: TGTGCCATCAGTGACCTGTACCAAGAGACCCAGTACTTC
j_call: TRBJ2-5
clone_size: NA
v_call: TRBV10-3
d_call: NA

cdr3_aa: CASSERRIYEQYF
cdr3_nt: TGTGCCAGCAGTGAAAGACGGATCTACGAGCAGTACTTC
j_call: TRBJ2-7
clone_size: NA
v_call: TRBV2
d_call: NA

cdr3_aa: CASSPRAPGTGGTGELFF
cdr3_nt: TGTGCCAGCAGCCCAAGGGCTCCCGGGACAGGGGGCACCGGGGAGCTGTTTTTT
j_call: TRBJ2-2
clone_size: NA
v_call: TRBV5-6
d_call: TRBD1

cdr3_aa: CASSSPIRGKRGEKLFF
cdr3_nt: TGTGCCAGCAGCAGTCCAATCCGGGGAAAGAGGGGTGAAAAACTGTTTTTT
j_call: TRBJ1-4
clone_size: NA
v_call: TRBV9
d_call: NA

cdr3_aa: CASSATGAQETQYF
cdr3_nt: TGTGCCAGCTCAGCAACCGGGGCACAAGAGACCCAGTACTTC
j_call: TRBJ2-5
clone_size: NA
v_call: TRBV18
d_call: NA

cdr3_aa: CASSSTGGSQPQHF
cdr3_nt: TGTGCCAGCAGCTCAACAGGGGGTAGTCAGCCCCAGCATTTT
j_call: TRBJ1-5
clone_size: once
v_call: TRBV28
d_call: TRBD1

cdr3_aa: CASSQGLAGTDTQYF
cdr3_nt: TGCGCCAGCAGCCAGGGACTAGCAGGCACAGATACGCAGTATTTT
j_call: TRBJ2-3
clone_size: NA
v_call: TRBV28
d_call: TRBD2

cdr3_aa: CASSDSPGENTDTQYF
cdr3_nt: TGTGCCAGCAGTGATTCCCCCGGAGAAAACACAGATACGCAGTATTTT
j_call: TRBJ2-3
clone_size: NA
v_call: TRBV6-4
d_call: NA

cdr3_aa: CASSLLYEQFF
cdr3_nt: TGTGCCAGCAGCTTACTGTATGAGCAGTTCTTC
j_call: TRBJ2-1
clone_size: few
v_call: TRBV7-2
d_call: NA

cdr3_aa: CASSQGVGPYEQYF
cdr3_nt: TGCGCCAGCAGCCAAGGGGTCGGGCCCTACGAGCAGTACTTC
j_call: TRBJ2-7
clone_size: NA
v_call: TRBV4-3
d_call: NA

cdr3_aa: CASSPGMSTEAFF
cdr3_nt: TGTGCCAGCAGCCCAGGAATGTCCACTGAAGCTTTCTTT
j_call: TRBJ1-1
clone_size: NA
v_call: TRBV7-2
d_call: NA

cdr3_aa: CASSVGLINVLTF
cdr3_nt: TGTGCCAGCAGCGTGGGACTCATCAACGTCCTGACTTTC
j_call: TRBJ2-6
clone_size: NA
v_call: TRBV9
d_call: NA

cdr3_aa: CASSRTLSYEQYF
cdr3_nt: TGCGCCAGCAGTAGGACCCTATCCTACGAGCAGTACTTC
j_call: TRBJ2-7
clone_size: NA
v_call: TRBV10-1
d_call: NA

cdr3_aa: CASSPKSSSYNSPLHF
cdr3_nt: TGTGCCAGCTCACCAAAATCAAGCTCCTATAATTCACCCCTCCACTTT
j_call: TRBJ1-6
clone_size: NA
v_call: TRBV18
d_call: NA

cdr3_aa: CASSEYTGVALQPQHF
cdr3_nt: TGTGCCAGCAGTGAATATACAGGGGTCGCTTTACAGCCCCAGCATTTT
j_call: TRBJ1-5
clone_size: NA
v_call: TRBV6-1
d_call: TRBD1

cdr3_aa: CASSPQASRYGYTF
cdr3_nt: TGTGCCAGCAGCCCCCAAGCCTCCCGCTATGGCTACACCTTC
j_call: TRBJ1-2
clone_size: NA
v_call: TRBV27
d_call: NA

cdr3_aa: CASERMGTAHTEAFF
cdr3_nt: TGTGCCAGCGAGAGGATGGGGACAGCCCACACTGAAGCTTTCTTT
j_call: TRBJ1-1
clone_size: NA
v_call: TRBV6-6
d_call: TRBD1

cdr3_aa: CASSFAAGSSYEQYF
cdr3_nt: TGTGCCAGCAGCTTCGCAGCAGGATCCTCCTACGAGCAGTACTTC
j_call: TRBJ2-7
clone_size: NA
v_call: TRBV11-2
d_call: NA

cdr3_aa: CASSSHSSGANVLTF
cdr3_nt: TGCGCCAGCAGCTCACATAGCTCTGGGGCCAACGTCCTGACTTTC
j_call: TRBJ2-6
clone_size: NA
v_call: TRBV5-1
d_call: NA

cdr3_aa: CASSGTSGGRLGQFF
cdr3_nt: TGTGCCAGCAGCGGGACTAGCGGGGGGCGGCTGGGGCAGTTCTTC
j_call: TRBJ2-1
clone_size: NA
v_call: TRBV5-6
d_call: TRBD2

cdr3_aa: CAISENGFEAFF
cdr3_nt: TGTGCCATCAGTGAGAACGGCTTTGAAGCTTTCTTT
j_call: TRBJ1-1
clone_size: NA
v_call: TRBV10-3
d_call: NA

cdr3_aa: CASRTGEAGANVLTF
cdr3_nt: TGTGCCAGCAGAACCGGGGAAGCTGGGGCCAACGTCCTGACTTTC
j_call: TRBJ2-6
clone_size: NA
v_call: TRBV6-1
d_call: NA

cdr3_aa: CASSESRGQGLGEQYF
cdr3_nt: TGTGCCAGCAGTGAATCTAGGGGACAGGGACTTGGCGAGCAGTACTTC
j_call: TRBJ2-7
clone_size: NA
v_call: TRBV2
d_call: TRBD1

cdr3_aa: CASRAGGGNTIYF
cdr3_nt: TGTGCCAGCAGGGCCGGGGGGGGAAACACCATATATTTT
j_call: TRBJ1-3
clone_size: NA
v_call: TRBV2
d_call: NA

cdr3_aa: CAWKTAIGTGYGYTF
cdr3_nt: TGTGCCTGGAAGACCGCTATAGGAACGGGGTATGGCTACACCTTC
j_call: TRBJ1-2
clone_size: few
v_call: TRBV30
d_call: NA

cdr3_aa: CASTTLTGGPTDTQYF
cdr3_nt: TGCGCCAGCACTACCCTGACAGGGGGCCCCACAGATACGCAGTATTTT
j_call: TRBJ2-3
clone_size: once
v_call: TRBV5-1
d_call: TRBD1

cdr3_aa: CASSQDGGGLLIGYTF
cdr3_nt: TGCGCCAGCAGCCAAGATGGGGGTGGTCTCCTTATCGGCTACACCTTC
j_call: TRBJ1-2
clone_size: few
v_call: TRBV4-1
d_call: NA

cdr3_aa: CASKPRGTPTDGEKLFF
cdr3_nt: TGTGCCAGTAAGCCCAGGGGGACACCGACGGATGGGGAAAAACTGTTTTTT
j_call: TRBJ1-4
clone_size: few
v_call: TRBV19
d_call: TRBD1

cdr3_aa: CASSFFFPGTGKKETQYF
cdr3_nt: TGTGCCAGCAGCTTCTTCTTTCCCGGGACAGGGAAGAAAGAGACCCAGTACTTC
j_call: TRBJ2-5
clone_size: NA
v_call: TRBV7-9
d_call: TRBD1

cdr3_aa: CAISEGREETQYF
cdr3_nt: TGTGCCATCAGTGAGGGGCGGGAAGAGACCCAGTACTTC
j_call: TRBJ2-5
clone_size: NA
v_call: TRBV10-3
d_call: NA